The clone carrying this T cell receptor (beta chain) was recorded a few times. What it binds is unknown. The germline gives CDR1 DFQATT, CDR2 SNEGSKA (reference sequence). The CDR3 has 11 amino acids. The data stem from a study of identical twins. Study-wide findings and caveats: Cross-sectional statistics underpinned the conclusions; the same donors were not followed.

TCRdb fed the 5' RACE reads into MiXCR, producing one record per CDR3 protein. The sample has 500,000 to 700,000 distinct CDR3 sequences, 7% to 7.5% seen once. A further study also used this sample, focusing on yellow fever vaccine responses in identical twins.

The receptor was isolated from a woman in her late teens or twenties in good health. The source material was PBMCs. The chain links TRBV20-1 to TRBJ2-4; no firm D call. As DNA, the CDR3 is TGCAGCACAGTAGCCAAAAACATTCAGTACTTC. Protein product: CSTVAKNIQYF.